The next 28 T cell receptor beta chains were all read from a single sample in a study of cytomegalovirus exposure and HLA in healthy donors. A multiplex PCR was run with 60 Vbeta primers and 13 Jbeta primers. Sequencing used immunoSEQ multiplex PCR; TCRdb keeps in-frame clones, though not all of them. Among roughly 30,000 clones listed, just under 90% were seen once. The sequencing input was PBMCs. The receptors stem from a boy aged 5-17 years in good health and CMV-seronegative.

The CDR3 loop reads CASGHRAGLLEQYF. In nucleotides, the CDR3 is TGTGCCAGCGGACACAGGGCTGGCCTACTCGAGCAGTACTTC. The genes are TRBV7-2 and TRBJ2-7; a weak D match, TRBD1 (6 bases). The CDR3 length is 14 residues. V was shortened by 8 bases and J by 6 bases, with 20 bases between the two germline ends. The germline CDR1 and CDR2 sequences are SGHTA and FQGNSA. Full variable domain (remainder filled in from reference TRBV7-2 and TRBJ2-7): GAGVSQSPSNKVTEKGKDVELRCDPISGHTALYWYRQSLGQGLEFLIYFQGNSAPDKSGLPSDRFSAERTGGSVSTLTIQRTQQEDSAVYLCASGHRAGLLEQYFGPGTRLTVT.

This chain connects TRBV7-6 to TRBJ1-6; D is uncertain. Germline-derived CDR1 and CDR2 are SGHVS and FNYEAQ. The CDR3 consists of 13 residues. V was shortened by 3 bases and J by 7 bases, with 7 bases between the two germline ends. The CDR3 sequence: CASSFGENSPLHF. CDR3 in DNA: TGTGCCAGCAGCTTCGGGGAGAATTCACCCCTCCACTTT.

The chain combines TRBV27 with TRBJ1-2, with TRBD1 identical over 11 bases. CDR1 is MNHEY, CDR2 SMNVEV, per germline (reference sequence). The CDR3 extends over 15 amino acids. The V and J ends lost 5 bases and 3 bases, in that order; junction bases with no gene match: 5. In DNA form, the CDR3 reads TGTGCCAGCAGTCCGAGGACAGGGGGCGACTATGGCTACACCTTC. It yields the protein CASSPRTGGDYGYTF.

The rearrangement joins TRBV5-4 to TRBJ1-2; 8 nucleotides agree with TRBD1. The CDR3 has 15 amino acids. V lost 0 bases to trimming and J lost 7 bases; unmatched junction nucleotides: 8. Germline V gives CDR1 SGHNT, CDR2 YYREEE (reference sequence). The CDR3 region is CASSLALTGAVGYTF. CDR3 in DNA: TGTGCCAGCAGCTTGGCCTTGACAGGGGCCGTTGGCTACACCTTC.

CDR3 in amino acids: CASTPQGLGGYTF. CDR3 nucleotide sequence: TGTGCCAGCACTCCCCAGGGTCTGGGTGGCTACACCTTC. This chain joins TRBV6-1 and TRBJ1-2; weak D call: TRBD1 (5 bases). The CDR3 spans 13 residues. Germline V gene sequence: CDR1 MNHNS, CDR2 SASEGT. With 7 bases removed from V and 7 bases from J, the gap between germline ends came to 16 bases.

V is TRBV5-6 and J is TRBJ2-3; 7 positions match TRBD2. V dropped 4 bases and J dropped 4; count of bases not matched to a gene: 12. CDR3 length equals 16 residues. Germline CDR1 SGHDT, CDR2 YYEEEE. This CDR3 reads CASSPERTSRADTQYF. DNA of the CDR3: TGTGCCAGCAGCCCAGAAAGGACTAGTAGGGCAGATACGCAGTATTTT.

The rearrangement uses TRBV7-2 and TRBJ1-1; TRBD1 agrees at 8 bases. The CDR3 loop spans 16 amino acids. Germline V gene data show CDR1 as SGHTA and CDR2 as FQGNSA. J lost 1 base, V lost 6 bases, and 10 bases had no gene match. The CDR3 sequence: CASRSGRGRQNTEAFF. For the CDR3, the DNA is TGTGCCAGCAGATCAGGCAGGGGGCGACAGAACACTGAAGCTTTCTTT.

This clone was recorded once. This sequence joins TRBV18 and TRBJ2-3; 9 positions agree with TRBD1. The V gene's germline CDR1 is KGHSH and CDR2 LQKENI. Trimming at V came to 4 bases and at J to 4 bases, leaving 9 bases not matched to a gene. The CDR3 is made up of 16 amino acids. In DNA, the CDR3 is TGTGCCAGCTCACTGGGACAGGGCGATACTTCAGATACGCAGTATTTT. Its translation is CASSLGQGDTSDTQYF.

The gene calls are TRBV13 and TRBJ2-3; 9 bases line up with TRBD2. V was pared by 1 base and J by 2 bases, with 4 bases of the junction left unmatched. The CDR3 has 16 residues. In germline, CDR1 is PRHDT, CDR2 FYEKMQ (reference sequence). The CDR3 nucleotides read TGTGCCAGCAGCTTAGAGTCTAGCGGGACCACAGATACGCAGTATTTT. It translates to CASSLESSGTTDTQYF.

The chain has TRBV2 and TRBJ1-6, with TRBD1 identical over 8 bases. Trimming at V came to 6 bases and at J to 7 bases, leaving 5 bases not matched to a gene. This CDR3 region has 14 residues. Germline V CDR1 and CDR2: SNHLY, FYNNEI. The CDR3 region has the DNA TGTGCCAGCAGGGACAGGGCGAAAAATTCACCCCTCCACTTT. It is translated as CASRDRAKNSPLHF.

The V and J genes are TRBV5-8 and TRBJ1-5, with 9 bases identical to TRBD1. J lost 0 bases, V lost 4 bases, and 8 bases had no gene match. The CDR3 consists of 17 residues. Germline assignment: CDR1 SGHTS and CDR2 YDEGEE. The CDR3 nucleotides read TGTGCCAGCAGCACCCCAGGGACAGGGATTAGCAATCAGCCCCAGCATTTT. Residues: CASSTPGTGISNQPQHF.

This chain connects TRBV25-1 to TRBJ1-2; D gene uncertain. Trimming cost V 2 bases and J 4 bases, with 11 bases left between them. CDR1 MGHDK and CDR2 SYGVNS come from the germline V gene. The CDR3 has 14 amino acids. This CDR3 reads CASSERSSFYGYTF. The DNA for the CDR3 is TGTGCCAGCAGTGAAAGAAGCTCCTTCTATGGCTACACCTTC.

The rearrangement links TRBV4-1 to TRBJ1-2; D uncertain. V lost 0 bases and J 8 bases, leaving 19 bases between the germline ends. CDR1 is MGHRA and CDR2 is YSYEKL in the germline V gene. The CDR3 extends over 16 amino acids. The CDR3: CASSQDLAHGLFGYTF. As DNA, the CDR3 is TGCGCCAGCAGCCAAGATTTGGCACATGGGCTATTCGGCTACACCTTC.

V is TRBV6-5 and J is TRBJ2-7, with 10 bases that match TRBD1. CDR3 length: 14 amino acids. Germline lookup yields CDR1 MNHEY and CDR2 SVGAGI. Losses at the gene ends were 2 bases for V and 3 bases for J; bases not matched to a gene: 1. The CDR3 loop reads CASSYGTGDYEQYF. For the CDR3, the DNA is TGTGCCAGCAGTTACGGGACAGGGGACTACGAGCAGTACTTC.

The chain has TRBV6-1 and TRBJ1-5; 7 bases fit TRBD1. The V and J ends lost 6 bases and 2 bases, in that order; junction bases with no gene match: 7. Germline values: CDR1 MNHNS, CDR2 SASEGT. CDR3 size: 15 residues. CDR3 nucleotides: TGTGCCAGCAGCCAAAATACAGGGGGCAATCAGCCCCAGCATTTT. This encodes CASSQNTGGNQPQHF.

The chain joins TRBV5-1 to TRBJ1-6, with D maybe TRBD1 (6 bases). Deletions cut 5 bases from V and 0 bases from J, with 12 bases between. Germline CDR1 SGHRS, CDR2 YFSETQ. The CDR3 sequence is 16 residues long. CDR3 nucleotides: TGCGCCAGCAGTTTACAGGGTCCCTCCTATAATTCACCCCTCCACTTT. This codes for CASSLQGPSYNSPLHF.

This chain joins TRBV19 and TRBJ1-3; TRBD1 is a possible D gene (6 bases). V was trimmed by 3 bases and J by 5 bases, leaving 17 bases between them. Germline assignment: CDR1 LNHDA and CDR2 SQIVND (reference sequence). CDR3 length: 16 residues. Here the CDR3 reads CASSILFTGRRNTIYF. The CDR3 DNA sequence: TGTGCCAGTAGTATTTTATTTACAGGGCGAAGAAACACCATATATTTT.

The genes are TRBV19 and TRBJ1-5; D is undetermined. The CDR3 spans 15 residues. The V gene's germline CDR1 is LNHDA and CDR2 SQIVND (reference sequence). V dropped 3 bases and J dropped 5 bases, with 14 bases sitting between them. As DNA, the CDR3 is TGTGCCAGTAGTATTATTGGGCCCTCTTATCAGCCCCAGCATTTT. It specifies CASSIIGPSYQPQHF.

The chain combines TRBV4-2 with TRBJ1-2; 8 bases line up with TRBD1. Germline CDR1 reads LGHNA; CDR2 reads YNFKEQ. This CDR3 spans 15 amino acids. V gave up 4 bases and J gave up 7 bases; unmatched junction bases: 11. CDR3 bases: TGTGCCAGCAGCCCCGGACAGGGAGATGGATCTGGCTACACCTTC. This sequence encodes CASSPGQGDGSGYTF.

The chain links TRBV5-1 to TRBJ1-3, with D unresolved. Germline CDR1 reads SGHRS; CDR2 reads YFSETQ. The CDR3 covers 14 residues. V lost 0 bases and J lost 1, with 5 bases in between. CDR3 sequence: CASSLGSSGNTIYF. The CDR3 nucleotides are TGCGCCAGCAGCTTGGGGAGTTCTGGAAACACCATATATTTT.

In this sample, this clone turned up a few times. V is TRBV11-2 and J is TRBJ2-7; 7 nucleotides line up with TRBD1. V gave up 5 bases and J gave up 6 bases; unmatched junction bases: 7. Germline loops: CDR1 SGHAT, CDR2 FQNNGV. The CDR3 covers 13 residues. CDR3 region: CASSPSTGSEQYF. In nucleotides, the CDR3 is TGTGCCAGCAGCCCCTCGACAGGGAGCGAGCAGTACTTC. Variable domain in full (rest from reference TRBV11-2 and TRBJ2-7): EAGVAQSPRYKIIEKRQSVAFWCNPISGHATLYWYQQILGQGPKLLIQFQNNGVVDDSQLPKDRFSAERLKGVDSTLKIQPAKLEDSAVYLCASSPSTGSEQYFGPGTRLTVT.

The V call is TRBV10-1, the J call TRBJ1-1; the D gene is possibly TRBD1 (5 bases). The CDR3 extends over 13 amino acids. The ends were cut back, 10 bases at V and 0 bases at J, with 12 bases in the middle. CDR1 is WNHNN and CDR2 is SYGVQD in the germline V gene (reference sequence). As DNA, the CDR3 is TGCGCCACCCAACGGGGGGTGAACACTGAAGCTTTCTTT. Translation: CATQRGVNTEAFF.

A single count supports this clone. The rearrangement links TRBV14 to TRBJ2-7, with D maybe TRBD1 (6 bases). V lost 4 bases and J 6 bases, leaving 13 bases between the germline ends. CDR1 SGHDN and CDR2 FVKESK come from the germline V gene. The CDR3 is made up of 13 amino acids. For the CDR3, the DNA is TGTGCCAGCAGCCCAGGGGTGTCGCGCGAGCAGTACTTC. Protein sequence: CASSPGVSREQYF.

This rearrangement joins TRBV9 to TRBJ2-2, with TRBD1 matching over 7 bases. Germline lookup yields CDR1 SGDLS and CDR2 YYNGEE. This CDR3 has 15 amino acids. V was pared by 4 bases and J by 7 bases, with 10 bases of the junction left unmatched. CDR3 DNA: TGTGCCAGCAGCATCGGACAGGCGTCTATCGGGGAGCTGTTTTTT. Translation gives CASSIGQASIGELFF.

This sequence joins TRBV5-4 and TRBJ2-7; D may be TRBD1 (6 bases). The CDR3 totals 13 residues. Per the germline V gene, CDR1 is SGHNT and CDR2 is YYREEE (reference sequence). Trimming took 3 bases from V and 2 from J, leaving 9 bases between them. DNA for the CDR3: TGTGCCAGCAGCTGGGACAAAGCCTACGAGCAGTACTTC. Its translation is CASSWDKAYEQYF.

The CDR3 loop is CASDQRGNANTGELFF. Written as DNA, the CDR3 is TGTGCCAGCGATCAGCGGGGGAACGCGAACACCGGGGAGCTGTTTTTT. This sequence joins TRBV18 and TRBJ2-2; 8 bases map to TRBD2. Germline assignment: CDR1 KGHSH and CDR2 LQKENI. The CDR3 totals 16 residues. J was trimmed by 0 bases and V by 8 bases; bases with no gene match: 8. Together with reference TRBV18 and TRBJ2-2, the CDR3 gives the full variable domain: NAGVMQNPRHLVRRRGQEARLRCSPMKGHSHVYWYRQLPEEGLKFMVYLQKENIIDESGMPKERFSAEFPKEGPSILRIQQVVRGDSAAYFCASDQRGNANTGELFFGEGSRLTVL.

J is TRBJ1-2 and V is TRBV6-5; possible D gene TRBD1, 5 bases. CDR3 length equals 12 residues. V was clipped by 4 bases and J by 6 bases, with 9 bases between them. Germline V lookup: CDR1 MNHEY, CDR2 SVGAGI. Written as DNA, the CDR3 is TGTGCCAGCAGTTCCCGGGGGGATGGCTACACCTTC. This gives the protein CASSSRGDGYTF.

The V call is TRBV5-1, the J call TRBJ2-3, with 8 bases matching TRBD1. The V gene's germline CDR1 is SGHRS and CDR2 YFSETQ. Trimming at V came to 5 bases and at J to 5 bases, leaving 13 bases not matched to a gene. CDR3 size: 16 residues. CDR3 amino acids: CASSYRRDRREDTQYF. CDR3 nucleotide sequence: TGCGCCAGCAGTTATCGCCGGGACAGGAGGGAAGATACGCAGTATTTT.